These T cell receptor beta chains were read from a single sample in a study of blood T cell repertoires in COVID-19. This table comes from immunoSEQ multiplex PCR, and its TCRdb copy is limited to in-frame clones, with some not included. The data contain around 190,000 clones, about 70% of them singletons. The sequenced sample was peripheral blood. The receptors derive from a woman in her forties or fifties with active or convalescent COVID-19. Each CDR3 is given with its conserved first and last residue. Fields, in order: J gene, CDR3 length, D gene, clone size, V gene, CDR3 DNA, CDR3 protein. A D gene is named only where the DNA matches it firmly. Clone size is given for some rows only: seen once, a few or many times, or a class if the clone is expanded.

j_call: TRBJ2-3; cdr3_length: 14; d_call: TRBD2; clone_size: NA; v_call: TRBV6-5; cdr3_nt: TGTGCCACCACCGGGACTAGAAGCACAGATACGCAGTATTTT; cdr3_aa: CATTGTRSTDTQYF
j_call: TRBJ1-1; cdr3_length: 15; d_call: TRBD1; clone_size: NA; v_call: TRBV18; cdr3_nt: TGTGCCAGCTCACAATACAGGGGGTCGGAGACTGAAGCTTTCTTT; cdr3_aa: CASSQYRGSETEAFF
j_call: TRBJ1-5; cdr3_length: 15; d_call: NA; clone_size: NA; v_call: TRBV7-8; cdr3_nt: TGTGCCAGCAGCTCCCGGGGGATGAGCAATCAGCCCCAGCATTTT; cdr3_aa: CASSSRGMSNQPQHF
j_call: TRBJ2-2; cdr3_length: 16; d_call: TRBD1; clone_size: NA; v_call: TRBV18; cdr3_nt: TGTGCCAGCTCAAGGACAGGGGGGGCGAACACCGGGGAGCTGTTTTTT; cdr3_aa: CASSRTGGANTGELFF
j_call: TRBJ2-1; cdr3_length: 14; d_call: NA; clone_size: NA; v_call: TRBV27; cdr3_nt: TGTGCCAGCAGTTTGTGGGGGGGCCACAATGAGCAGTTCTTC; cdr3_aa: CASSLWGGHNEQFF
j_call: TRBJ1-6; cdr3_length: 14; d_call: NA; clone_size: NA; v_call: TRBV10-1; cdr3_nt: TGCGCCAGCACCGCGACAGACTATAATTCACCCCTCCACTTT; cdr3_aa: CASTATDYNSPLHF
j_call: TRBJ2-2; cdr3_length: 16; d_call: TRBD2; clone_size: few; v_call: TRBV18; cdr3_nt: TGTGCCAGCTCACCCCGGACTAGCGGGAACACCGGGGAGCTGTTTTTT; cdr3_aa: CASSPRTSGNTGELFF
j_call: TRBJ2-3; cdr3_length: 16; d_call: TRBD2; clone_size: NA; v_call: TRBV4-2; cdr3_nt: TGTGCCAGCAGGAACCGGGGGGGTCTGGAGCCAGATACGCAGTATTTT; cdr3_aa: CASRNRGGLEPDTQYF
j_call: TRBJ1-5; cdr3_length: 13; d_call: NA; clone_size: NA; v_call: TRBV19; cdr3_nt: TGTGCCAGCCAGATCGGGGGGGATCAGCCCCAGCATTTT; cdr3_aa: CASQIGGDQPQHF
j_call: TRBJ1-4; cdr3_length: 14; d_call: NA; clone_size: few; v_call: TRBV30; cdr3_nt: TGTGCCTGGAGCGACGACAGGAGATTCGAAAAACTGTTTTTT; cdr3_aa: CAWSDDRRFEKLFF
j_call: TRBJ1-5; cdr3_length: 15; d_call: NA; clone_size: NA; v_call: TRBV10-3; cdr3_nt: TGTGCCATCAGTGAGTCCGGGGGTCGGGATCAGCCCCAGCATTTT; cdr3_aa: CAISESGGRDQPQHF
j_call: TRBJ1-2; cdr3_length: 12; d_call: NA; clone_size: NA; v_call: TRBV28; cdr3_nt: TGTGCCAGCAGTTTGACAGACTATGGCTACACCTTC; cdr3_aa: CASSLTDYGYTF
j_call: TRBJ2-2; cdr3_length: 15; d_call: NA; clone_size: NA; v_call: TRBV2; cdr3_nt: TGTGCCAGCAAACAGGACAGCATTTACACCGGGGAGCTGTTTTTT; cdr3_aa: CASKQDSIYTGELFF
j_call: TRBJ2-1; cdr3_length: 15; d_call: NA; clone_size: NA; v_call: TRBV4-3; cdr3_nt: TGCGCCAGCAGCCAAGGGACTACTCGGGGCCATGAGCAGTTCTTC; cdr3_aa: CASSQGTTRGHEQFF
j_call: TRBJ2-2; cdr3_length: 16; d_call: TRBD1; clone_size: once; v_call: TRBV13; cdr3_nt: TGTGCCAGCAGCTTAGTACAGGGGAAGAACACCGGGGAGCTGTTTTTT; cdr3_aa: CASSLVQGKNTGELFF
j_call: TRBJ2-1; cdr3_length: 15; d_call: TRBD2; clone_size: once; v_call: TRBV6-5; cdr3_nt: TGTGCCACCAGGGGACTAGCGGGGGGGGGCTCTGAGCAGTTCTTC; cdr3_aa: CATRGLAGGGSEQFF
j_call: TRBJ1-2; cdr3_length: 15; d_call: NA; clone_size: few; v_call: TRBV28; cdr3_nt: TGTGCCAGCAGTCAACGGGGGTTACGGGGCTATGGCTACACCTTC; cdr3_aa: CASSQRGLRGYGYTF
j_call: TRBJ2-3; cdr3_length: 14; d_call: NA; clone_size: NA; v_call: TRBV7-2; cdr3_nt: TGTGCCAGCAGCCGGGGACTTTCCACAGATACGCAGTATTTT; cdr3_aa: CASSRGLSTDTQYF
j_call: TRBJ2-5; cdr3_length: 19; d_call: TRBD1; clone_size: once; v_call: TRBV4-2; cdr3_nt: TGTGCCAGCAGTCTTAACGCATACCACGGACAGGGGGGCCAAGAGACCCAGTACTTC; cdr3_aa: CASSLNAYHGQGGQETQYF
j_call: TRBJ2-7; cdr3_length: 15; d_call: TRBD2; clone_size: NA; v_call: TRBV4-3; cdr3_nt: TGCGCCAGCAGCCAAGGGGCTAGCGGGAGCTACGAGCAGTACTTC; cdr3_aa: CASSQGASGSYEQYF
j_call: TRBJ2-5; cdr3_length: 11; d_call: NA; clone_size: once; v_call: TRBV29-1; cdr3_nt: TGCAGCGTTGGTCCTAGGGAGACCCAGTACTTC; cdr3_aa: CSVGPRETQYF
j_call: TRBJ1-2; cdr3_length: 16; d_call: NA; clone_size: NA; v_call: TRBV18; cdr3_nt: TGTGCCAGCTCACCACCACAGGAGAAGGGAAACTATGGCTACACCTTC; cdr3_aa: CASSPPQEKGNYGYTF
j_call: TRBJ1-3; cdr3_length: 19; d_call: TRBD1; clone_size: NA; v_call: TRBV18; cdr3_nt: TGTGCCAGCTCACCACGGGCAGGGGGTCGTTTTGGCTCTGGAAACACCATATATTTT; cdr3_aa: CASSPRAGGRFGSGNTIYF
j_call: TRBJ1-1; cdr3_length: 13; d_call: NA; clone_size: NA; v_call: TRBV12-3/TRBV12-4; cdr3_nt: TGTGCCAGCAGCCCGGACGGGGGCACTGAAGCTTTCTTT; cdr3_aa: CASSPDGGTEAFF
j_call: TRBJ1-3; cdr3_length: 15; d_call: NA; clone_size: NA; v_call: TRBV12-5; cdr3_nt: TGTGCTAGTGGTTTGGTACCCCAGTCTGGAAACACCATATATTTT; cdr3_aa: CASGLVPQSGNTIYF
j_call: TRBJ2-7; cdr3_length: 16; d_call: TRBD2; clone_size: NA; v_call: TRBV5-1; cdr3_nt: TGCGCCAGCAGCCTGGGAATCGCTAGCGGGATCTACGAGCAGTACTTC; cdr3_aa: CASSLGIASGIYEQYF
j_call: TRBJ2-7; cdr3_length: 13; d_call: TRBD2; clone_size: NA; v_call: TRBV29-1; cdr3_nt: TGCAGCGTTGAAACAGGACTAGTTAGTGAGCAGTACTTC; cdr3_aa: CSVETGLVSEQYF
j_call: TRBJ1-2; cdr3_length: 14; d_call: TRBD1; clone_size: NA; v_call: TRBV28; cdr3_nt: TGTGCCAGCAGCCCCGGACAGGACGACTATGGCTACACCTTC; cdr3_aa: CASSPGQDDYGYTF
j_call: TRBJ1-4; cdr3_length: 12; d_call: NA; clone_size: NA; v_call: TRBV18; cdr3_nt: TGTGCCAGCGCCACTTCCGATGAAAAACTGTTTTTT; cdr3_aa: CASATSDEKLFF
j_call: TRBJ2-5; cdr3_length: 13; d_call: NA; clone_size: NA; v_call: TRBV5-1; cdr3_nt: TGCGCCAGCAGCTTTCGACTAGAGGAGACCCAGTACTTC; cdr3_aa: CASSFRLEETQYF
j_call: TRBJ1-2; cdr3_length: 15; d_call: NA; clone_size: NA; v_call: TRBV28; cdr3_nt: TGTGCCAGCAGTTCACAGGGATTTTCGCTCTATGGCTACACCTTC; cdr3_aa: CASSSQGFSLYGYTF